This record covers a single T cell receptor (beta chain). The germline gene is not matched at one end of the junction; a read error may be the cause. The same CDR3 arises from other DNA sequences in this sample as well. The CDR3 is made up of 12 amino acids. CDR1 is GTSNPN, CDR2 SVGIG, per germline (reference sequence). TCRdb keeps only in-frame clones here, not all; method: immunoSEQ multiplex PCR. This table has roughly 120,000 clones, more than 70% appearing once. These data are taken from a study of control samples from healthy donors and cancer patients. This rearrangement joins TRBV30 to TRBJ1-5; D gene ambiguous. The clonotype was recovered from a middle-aged man in good health. Source material: blood. The CDR3 sequence: CAWSTGFQPQHF. The CDR3 DNA reads TGTGCCTGGAGTACGGGTTTTCAGCCCCAACATTTT. The variable domain in full, with the rest retrieved from reference TRBV30 and TRBJ1-5, is SQTIHQWPATLVQPVGSPLSLECTVEGTSNPNLYWYRQAAGRGLQLLFYSVGIGQISSEVPQNLSASRPQDRQFILSSKKLLLSDSGFYLCAWSTGFQPQHFGDGTRLSIL.